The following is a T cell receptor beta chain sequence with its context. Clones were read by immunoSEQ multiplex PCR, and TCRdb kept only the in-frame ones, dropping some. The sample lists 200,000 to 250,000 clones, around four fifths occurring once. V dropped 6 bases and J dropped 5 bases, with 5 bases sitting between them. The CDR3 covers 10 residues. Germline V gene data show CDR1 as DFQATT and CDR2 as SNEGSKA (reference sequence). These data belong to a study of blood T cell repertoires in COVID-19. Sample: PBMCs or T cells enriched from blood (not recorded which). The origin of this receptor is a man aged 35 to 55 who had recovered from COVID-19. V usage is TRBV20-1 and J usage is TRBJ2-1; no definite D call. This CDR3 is CSAHDNEQFF. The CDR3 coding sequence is TGCAGTGCCCATGACAATGAGCAGTTCTTC.